The rows below give T cell receptor beta chains drawn from one sample of a study of T cell responses to AZD1222 COVID-19 vaccine. Sequencing was performed with immunoSEQ multiplex PCR; in TCRdb, only in-frame clones are kept and a portion is missing. The sample has some 140,000 clones; about 88% are singletons. Source: peripheral blood, taken 28 days after the second AZD1222 dose. These receptors all stem from an adult who received the AZD1222 COVID-19 vaccine. CDR3s include the opening cysteine and the closing phenylalanine or tryptophan. The D gene is left open where the match is weak. The size field is filled for only some rows; it gives once, few, many or a size class.

clone_size: few; v_call: TRBV6-5; d_call: NA; j_call: TRBJ1-2; cdr3_nt: TGTGCCAGCAGCCAAGACAGCTATGGCTACACCTTC; cdr3_aa: CASSQDSYGYTF
clone_size: once; v_call: TRBV6-2/TRBV6-3; d_call: TRBD1; j_call: TRBJ2-7; cdr3_nt: TGTGCCAGCAGTCCGGGACAGACCTACGAGCAGTACTTC; cdr3_aa: CASSPGQTYEQYF
clone_size: NA; v_call: TRBV6-1; d_call: TRBD1; j_call: TRBJ1-2; cdr3_nt: TGTGCCAGCAGTCAAGCACAGGGGGCTGTTGGCTACACCTTC; cdr3_aa: CASSQAQGAVGYTF
clone_size: NA; v_call: TRBV29-1; d_call: NA; j_call: TRBJ1-2; cdr3_nt: TGCAGCGGCGAGGGAGGGACACTTAACTATGGCTACACCTTC; cdr3_aa: CSGEGGTLNYGYTF
clone_size: few; v_call: TRBV13; d_call: NA; j_call: TRBJ1-4; cdr3_nt: TGTGCCAGCAGCCTGTCCTCAACTAATGAAAAACTGTTTTTT; cdr3_aa: CASSLSSTNEKLFF
clone_size: NA; v_call: TRBV5-4; d_call: NA; j_call: TRBJ2-1; cdr3_nt: TGTGCCAGCAGCTTGGAGTTCCCCCAAGAGCAGTTCTTC; cdr3_aa: CASSLEFPQEQFF
clone_size: NA; v_call: TRBV6-5; d_call: TRBD1; j_call: TRBJ1-5; cdr3_nt: TGTGCCAGCAGTTACGCCCGGACAGGGGGACAGCCCCAGCATTTT; cdr3_aa: CASSYARTGGQPQHF
clone_size: NA; v_call: TRBV6-4; d_call: NA; j_call: TRBJ2-7; cdr3_nt: TGTGCCAGCAGTGAAAGGGGCTTGTATTCCGAGCAGTACTTC; cdr3_aa: CASSERGLYSEQYF
clone_size: few; v_call: TRBV7-6; d_call: NA; j_call: TRBJ2-1; cdr3_nt: TGTGCCAGCAGCTTATCGTCTAGCAATGAGCAGTTCTTC; cdr3_aa: CASSLSSSNEQFF
clone_size: NA; v_call: TRBV4-1; d_call: NA; j_call: TRBJ1-5; cdr3_nt: TGCGCCAGCAGCCAAGATGGGGTAAGCAATCAGCCCCAGCATTTT; cdr3_aa: CASSQDGVSNQPQHF
clone_size: NA; v_call: TRBV11-2; d_call: NA; j_call: TRBJ2-1; cdr3_nt: TGTGCCAGCAGCTTCCAATACAATGAGCAGTTCTTC; cdr3_aa: CASSFQYNEQFF
clone_size: NA; v_call: TRBV6-6; d_call: TRBD1; j_call: TRBJ2-2; cdr3_nt: TGTGCCAGCGCCCTGACAGGGGCCGGGGAGCTGTTTTTT; cdr3_aa: CASALTGAGELFF
clone_size: NA; v_call: TRBV4-3; d_call: NA; j_call: TRBJ1-2; cdr3_nt: TGCGCCAGCAGCCACGAACAGGGAAGTTTCTATGGCTACACCTTC; cdr3_aa: CASSHEQGSFYGYTF
clone_size: NA; v_call: TRBV4-1; d_call: NA; j_call: TRBJ1-1; cdr3_nt: TGCGCCAGCAGCCACCCCGGAAGGCACACTGAAGCTTTCTTT; cdr3_aa: CASSHPGRHTEAFF
clone_size: NA; v_call: TRBV7-8; d_call: NA; j_call: TRBJ1-1; cdr3_nt: TGTGCCAGCAGCCCGCTGGTCAGGGGCCCCGGTCACGAAGCTTTCTTT; cdr3_aa: CASSPLVRGPGHEAFF
clone_size: few; v_call: TRBV19; d_call: NA; j_call: TRBJ1-5; cdr3_nt: TGTGCCAGTAGTTTCCAGGTTACCCAAGTAACCCAGCATTTT; cdr3_aa: CASSFQVTQVTQHF
clone_size: NA; v_call: TRBV15; d_call: NA; j_call: TRBJ2-2; cdr3_nt: TGTGCCACCAGCAGAGATGGGCCTACCGGGGAGCTGTTTTTT; cdr3_aa: CATSRDGPTGELFF
clone_size: NA; v_call: TRBV5-1; d_call: NA; j_call: TRBJ1-2; cdr3_nt: TGCGCCAGCAGCCCTGGGTGGGGGCTCCAGTTTGGCTACACCTTC; cdr3_aa: CASSPGWGLQFGYTF
clone_size: NA; v_call: TRBV18; d_call: NA; j_call: TRBJ2-3; cdr3_nt: TGTGCCAGCTCACCAGCCGGAGGCCCCAATACGCAGTATTTT; cdr3_aa: CASSPAGGPNTQYF
clone_size: NA; v_call: TRBV2; d_call: NA; j_call: TRBJ1-2; cdr3_nt: TGTGCCAGCAGTGAAATGGGGGGGGATGGCTACACCTTC; cdr3_aa: CASSEMGGDGYTF
clone_size: NA; v_call: TRBV27; d_call: NA; j_call: TRBJ1-5; cdr3_nt: TGTGCCAGCAGTTTACATCATTCAGGCAATCAGCCCCAGCATTTT; cdr3_aa: CASSLHHSGNQPQHF
clone_size: NA; v_call: TRBV27; d_call: TRBD1; j_call: TRBJ1-3; cdr3_nt: TGTGCCAGCAGTTCACAGGCAGGGGGCGGATACACCATATATTTT; cdr3_aa: CASSSQAGGGYTIYF
clone_size: NA; v_call: TRBV5-1; d_call: TRBD1; j_call: TRBJ1-1; cdr3_nt: TGCGCCAGCAGCACAGACAGGGTAGGTAACACTGAAGCTTTCTTT; cdr3_aa: CASSTDRVGNTEAFF
clone_size: NA; v_call: TRBV19; d_call: NA; j_call: TRBJ1-2; cdr3_nt: TGTGCCAGTAGTATAGATGGGAGCTATGGCTACACCTTC; cdr3_aa: CASSIDGSYGYTF
clone_size: NA; v_call: TRBV5-1; d_call: NA; j_call: TRBJ2-7; cdr3_nt: TGCGCCAGCAGCTTGGGGCAGTACGAGCAGTACTTC; cdr3_aa: CASSLGQYEQYF
clone_size: once; v_call: TRBV30; d_call: NA; j_call: TRBJ1-2; cdr3_nt: TGTGCCTGGAGTCGGGGCTATGGCTACACCTTC; cdr3_aa: CAWSRGYGYTF
clone_size: NA; v_call: TRBV29-1; d_call: NA; j_call: TRBJ1-4; cdr3_nt: TGCAGCGTGAGTAGTGACAATGAAAAACTGTTTTTT; cdr3_aa: CSVSSDNEKLFF
clone_size: few; v_call: TRBV11-3; d_call: NA; j_call: TRBJ2-3; cdr3_nt: TGTGCCAGCAGCCTTGGAAATAGTGGCGAGACAGATACGCAGTATTTT; cdr3_aa: CASSLGNSGETDTQYF
clone_size: NA; v_call: TRBV11-2; d_call: NA; j_call: TRBJ2-7; cdr3_nt: TGTGCCAGCAGCCCCGGGTCTGAGGGGGTCTACGAGCAGTACTTC; cdr3_aa: CASSPGSEGVYEQYF
clone_size: NA; v_call: TRBV4-3; d_call: NA; j_call: TRBJ2-3; cdr3_nt: TGCGCCAGCAGCCAAGGGGGCAGGGCACTGTATTTT; cdr3_aa: CASSQGGRALYF
clone_size: NA; v_call: TRBV2; d_call: NA; j_call: TRBJ1-5; cdr3_nt: TGTGCCAGTGACCGGGACAAATATCAGCCCCAGCATTTT; cdr3_aa: CASDRDKYQPQHF
clone_size: NA; v_call: TRBV7-9; d_call: TRBD1; j_call: TRBJ1-2; cdr3_nt: TGTGCCACCGCGAACAGGGGTGGATATGGCTACACCTTC; cdr3_aa: CATANRGGYGYTF
clone_size: few; v_call: TRBV30; d_call: NA; j_call: TRBJ1-5; cdr3_nt: TGTGCCTGGGATCAGGGAGCTGGGAATCAGCCCCAGCATTTT; cdr3_aa: CAWDQGAGNQPQHF
clone_size: NA; v_call: TRBV28; d_call: NA; j_call: TRBJ2-3; cdr3_nt: TGTGCCAGCAGCCCTGTCGGGGGCCGCGGGGATACGCAGTATTTT; cdr3_aa: CASSPVGGRGDTQYF
clone_size: once; v_call: TRBV12-5; d_call: NA; j_call: TRBJ2-7; cdr3_nt: TGTGCTAGTGGTTTGGGTTCCTACGAGCAGTACTTC; cdr3_aa: CASGLGSYEQYF
clone_size: NA; v_call: TRBV3-1/TRBV3-2; d_call: NA; j_call: TRBJ1-4; cdr3_nt: TGTGCCAGCAGCCAGACCCTGGACGGCCCCAATGAAAAACTGTTTTTT; cdr3_aa: CASSQTLDGPNEKLFF
clone_size: NA; v_call: TRBV7-9; d_call: NA; j_call: TRBJ1-1; cdr3_nt: TGTGCCAGCAGCTTGACGGTCTTGGGGGCTTTCTTT; cdr3_aa: CASSLTVLGAFF
clone_size: NA; v_call: TRBV27; d_call: NA; j_call: TRBJ2-7; cdr3_nt: TGTGCCAGCAGTTTGCAGGGGCCCCGGGGCGAGCAGTACTTC; cdr3_aa: CASSLQGPRGEQYF
clone_size: NA; v_call: TRBV11-2; d_call: TRBD1; j_call: TRBJ2-2; cdr3_nt: TGTGCCAGCAGTCGACAGGGGAGCACCGGGGAGCTGTTTTTT; cdr3_aa: CASSRQGSTGELFF
clone_size: once; v_call: TRBV6-5; d_call: TRBD1; j_call: TRBJ1-2; cdr3_nt: TGTGCCAGCAGTTTAACAGGGGCGATCTATGGCTACACCTTC; cdr3_aa: CASSLTGAIYGYTF
clone_size: NA; v_call: TRBV12-3/TRBV12-4; d_call: NA; j_call: TRBJ2-5; cdr3_nt: TGTGCCAGCAGTTGGACCGCCCAAGGGACCCAGTACTTC; cdr3_aa: CASSWTAQGTQYF
clone_size: NA; v_call: TRBV2; d_call: NA; j_call: TRBJ2-4; cdr3_nt: TGTGCCAGCAGTGAGGAGCTTCTAGCCAAAAACATTCAGTACTTC; cdr3_aa: CASSEELLAKNIQYF